The rows below give T cell receptor beta chains drawn from one sample of a study of graft-versus-host responses after intestinal transplantation. TCRdb keeps only in-frame clones here, not all; method: immunoSEQ multiplex PCR. The sample shows about 92,000 clones, roughly four fifths of them seen only once. No cognate antigen is known for these TCRs. The source was unstimulated CD8+ T cells sorted from spleen or lymph node cells, collected before intestinal transplant. The receptor source for this set is a human donor who received an intestinal transplant. CDR3s include the opening cysteine and the closing phenylalanine or tryptophan. The D gene is left open where the match is weak. Size is stated for part of the rows, as once, few or many counts, or as a class when the clone is expanded.

j_call,cdr3_length,v_call,clone_size,d_call,cdr3_nt,cdr3_aa
TRBJ2-5,13,TRBV4-1,-,-,TGCGCCAGCAGCCAAGTCGGCCAAGAGACCCAGTACTTC,CASSQVGQETQYF
TRBJ2-6,19,TRBV12-1,-,-,TGTGCCAGCAGCGTGAAAGCTGTAATAGGACAAAGTCGGGCCAACGTCCTGACTTTC,CASSVKAVIGQSRANVLTF
TRBJ1-4,17,TRBV7-8,-,TRBD1,TGTGCCAGCAGCCTTATAGGGTGGACAGGAGGAAATGAAAAACTGTTTTTT,CASSLIGWTGGNEKLFF
TRBJ1-5,15,TRBV7-3,-,-,TGTGCCAGCAGCCTATACGGGGATAGCAATCAGCCCCAGCATTTT,CASSLYGDSNQPQHF
TRBJ1-2,13,TRBV6-5,-,-,TGTGCCAGCAGTCCGGGACTTAACTATGGCTACACCTTC,CASSPGLNYGYTF
TRBJ1-5,13,TRBV5-6,-,-,TGTGCCAGCAGCCAACTAGGGGATCAGCCCCAGCATTTT,CASSQLGDQPQHF
TRBJ2-7,16,TRBV7-2,-,TRBD1,TGTGCCAGCAGCTTCCCCCGGGACAGGGGGCTCTACGAGCAGTACTTC,CASSFPRDRGLYEQYF
TRBJ2-1,14,TRBV19,-,TRBD2,TGTGCCAGTAGTGTTGGCGGGGGGGCCTATGAGCAGTTCTTC,CASSVGGGAYEQFF
TRBJ1-2,14,TRBV10-2,-,-,TGCGCCAGCAGTGAGACAGAGGTTGGCTATGGCTACACCTTC,CASSETEVGYGYTF
TRBJ2-5,14,TRBV6-5,-,-,TGTGCCAGCAGTTACCTTGGCAGTGAAGAGACCCAGTACTTC,CASSYLGSEETQYF
TRBJ2-7,14,TRBV4-1,-,-,TGCGCCAGCAGCCGAGGAGGGATTACCTACGAGCAGTACTTC,CASSRGGITYEQYF
TRBJ2-5,16,TRBV29-1,-,TRBD1,TGCAGCGTACGAGCCTGGGGGGACAGGGAGTGGGTGACCCAGTACTTC,CSVRAWGDREWVTQYF
TRBJ1-1,14,TRBV5-6,few,TRBD1,TGTGCCAGCAACCCGGGACAGGGGACTACCGAAGCTTTCTTT,CASNPGQGTTEAFF
TRBJ1-2,14,TRBV28,-,-,TGTGCCAGCAGTTTCGCAGGGAGCGGTTATGGCTACACCTTC,CASSFAGSGYGYTF
TRBJ2-7,15,TRBV13,-,-,TGTGCCAGCAGCTCCCCGGTTGGCGGCTCCTACGAGCAGTACTTC,CASSSPVGGSYEQYF
TRBJ2-6,17,TRBV15,-,TRBD1,TGTGCCACCAGCGCGGGACAGGGGGACTCTGGGGCCAACGTCCTGACTTTC,CATSAGQGDSGANVLTF
TRBJ2-1,14,TRBV5-4,-,-,TGTGCCACTCAAGGGACACTCTCCTACAATGAGCAGTTCTTC,CATQGTLSYNEQFF
TRBJ2-3,16,TRBV4-2,-,TRBD1,TGTGCCAGCAGCTTGGGGGCAGGGGGTTATGCAGATACGCAGTATTTT,CASSLGAGGYADTQYF
TRBJ2-5,16,TRBV14,-,TRBD2,TGTGCCAGCAGCCCGGGGACTAGCGGGAGTCGGGAGACCCAGTACTTC,CASSPGTSGSRETQYF
TRBJ2-7,14,TRBV27,once,TRBD2,TGTGCCAGCAGTTTATTGGCGGGAGTTATCGAGCAGTACTTC,CASSLLAGVIEQYF